The 21 T cell receptor beta chains in this list originate from one sample, sequenced in a study of T cell responses to AZD1222 COVID-19 vaccine. TCRdb's copy holds only in-frame clones and misses some; the assay was immunoSEQ multiplex PCR. The sample lists about 140,000 clones; around 91% were seen once. Sample: peripheral blood, taken on day 0 of AZD1222 vaccination. The receptors stem from an adult in good health.

The chain combines TRBV30 with TRBJ1-4; possibly TRBD1 for D (5 bases). Trimming took off 2 bases at V and 8 bases at J, with 12 bases between the two ends. This CDR3 is built from 13 residues. In germline, CDR1 is GTSNPN, CDR2 SVGIG (reference sequence). The CDR3 protein is CAWSSQGNEKLFF. The CDR3 DNA sequence: TGTGCCTGGAGTTCCCAGGGTAACGAAAAACTGTTTTTT. The whole variable domain, remainder taken from reference TRBV30 and TRBJ1-4, is SQTIHQWPATLVQPVGSPLSLECTVEGTSNPNLYWYRQAAGRGLQLLFYSVGIGQISSEVPQNLSASRPQDRQFILSSKKLLLSDSGFYLCAWSSQGNEKLFFGSGTQLSVL.

The V and J genes are TRBV10-1 and TRBJ2-7, with 13 nucleotides matching TRBD2. J was trimmed by 4 bases and V by 5 bases; bases with no gene match: 5. Germline CDR1 and CDR2: WNHNN and SYGVQD (reference sequence). There are 15 residues in the CDR3. CDR3 sequence reads: CASSPRTSGSYEQYF. The DNA of the CDR3 is TGCGCCAGCAGTCCTCGGACTAGCGGGAGTTACGAGCAGTACTTC.

The V gene is TRBV9, the J gene TRBJ1-1; D is ambiguous. The V end lost 2 bases, the J end lost 3 bases, and 8 bases lay between the germline ends. Germline CDR1 is SGDLS and CDR2 is YYNGEE. CDR3 length equals 13 residues. The CDR3 DNA reads as TGTGCCAGCAGCGTTGTATCGTACACTGAAGCTTTCTTT. It translates to CASSVVSYTEAFF.

This chain joins TRBV7-2 and TRBJ2-5; tentative D call: TRBD1 (5 bases). The CDR3 sequence is 14 residues long. Germline lookup yields CDR1 SGHTA and CDR2 FQGNSA. V gave up 3 bases and J gave up 4 bases, with 12 bases separating them. The CDR3 region is CASSFARQRETQYF. The CDR3 DNA reads as TGTGCCAGCAGCTTTGCCAGACAGAGAGAGACCCAGTACTTC.

The chain carries TRBV6-2 or TRBV6-3 and TRBJ1-2; D is unresolved. Germline CDR1 is MNHEY and CDR2 is SVGEGT. V lost 6 bases, J lost 4 bases, and 24 bases lay in between. This CDR3 is built from 17 residues. This CDR3 is CASSKPSWELGFYGYTF. DNA of the CDR3: TGTGCCAGCAGCAAACCCTCGTGGGAGTTGGGTTTCTATGGCTACACCTTC.

This clone was recorded a few times. The chain is built from TRBV5-4 and TRBJ2-7; 8 bases fit TRBD1. Germline CDR1 is SGHNT and CDR2 is YYREEE (reference sequence). CDR3 length equals 13 residues. V lost 3 bases and J lost 3; bases outside the gene matches: 2. The CDR3 sequence: CASSSGQGYEQYF. CDR3 DNA: TGTGCCAGCAGCTCCGGACAGGGCTACGAGCAGTACTTC.

This rearrangement joins TRBV10-3 to TRBJ1-2; D remains unclear. The CDR3 length is 16 residues. V dropped 3 bases and J dropped 0 bases, with 14 bases sitting between them. The germline V gene encodes CDR1 ENHRY and CDR2 SYGVKD. The CDR3: CAISDHPSSPNYGYTF. CDR3 nucleotides: TGTGCCATCAGTGATCATCCCTCCTCCCCTAACTATGGCTACACCTTC.

On this clone itself: The junction and the germline gene differ at one end; a read error may be behind it. The chain links TRBV27 to TRBJ1-2, with 11 bases lining up with TRBD1. Per germline, CDR1 MNHEY and CDR2 SMNVEV (reference sequence). CDR3 length equals 17 residues. The CDR3 DNA is TGTGCCAGCAGTTTAGGGATGGGGGGACAGGGACAGGGGGGCTGCACCTTC. It codes for CASSLGMGGQGQGGCTF.

The V gene is TRBV28, the J gene TRBJ1-2, with a tentative D call TRBD1 (6 bases). CDR3 size: 13 residues. CDR1 is MDHEN, CDR2 SYDVKM, per germline. The V end lost 2 bases, the J end lost 8 bases, and 12 bases lay between the germline ends. The CDR3 sequence is CASSLQGTRGYTF. CDR3 sequence (DNA): TGTGCCAGCAGTTTACAGGGGACTCGGGGCTACACCTTC.

The chain combines TRBV9 with TRBJ1-2, with TRBD1 identical over 8 bases. The CDR3 runs to 14 residues. Germline-derived CDR1 and CDR2 are SGDLS and YYNGEE. V was pared by 2 bases and J by 7 bases, with 7 bases of the junction left unmatched. CDR3 amino acids: CASSVSGTGGGYTF. The CDR3 DNA reads TGTGCCAGCAGCGTCTCCGGGACAGGAGGTGGCTACACCTTC.

The rearrangement joins TRBV5-4 to TRBJ1-2, with 9 nucleotides matching TRBD1. Germline CDR1 reads SGHNT; CDR2 reads YYREEE (reference sequence). With 2 bases clipped from V and 4 bases from J, the junction kept 3 bases outside the gene matches. This CDR3 has 14 residues. The CDR3 loop reads CASSFRGQGYGYTF. The CDR3 region has the DNA TGTGCCAGCAGCTTTAGGGGACAGGGCTATGGCTACACCTTC.

This clone occurred a few times. This chain uses TRBV7-9 with TRBJ2-5; 7 bases map to TRBD1. The CDR3 totals 12 residues. CDR1 SEHNR and CDR2 FQNEAQ come from the germline V gene (reference sequence). With V trimmed by 5 bases and J by 10 bases, 7 bases remained unmatched. This CDR3 reads CASSLGQRGQYF. Here the CDR3 DNA reads TGTGCCAGCAGCCTGGGACAGAGGGGCCAGTACTTC. Supplemented by reference TRBV7-9 and TRBJ2-5, the full variable domain reads DTGVSQNPRHKITKRGQNVTFRCDPISEHNRLYWYRQTLGQGPEFLTYFQNEAQLEKSRLLSDRFSAERPKGSFSTLEIQRTEQGDSAMYLCASSLGQRGQYFGPGTRLLVL.

The genes are TRBV7-2 and TRBJ1-1, with D unresolved. Germline-derived CDR1 and CDR2 are SGHTA and FQGNSA. V dropped 5 bases and J dropped 1 base, with 8 bases sitting between them. The CDR3 runs to 13 residues. The CDR3 DNA reads as TGTGCCAGCAGCCGAAGGGAGAACACTGAAGCTTTCTTT. Protein: CASSRRENTEAFF. The entire variable domain, with the rest obtained from reference TRBV7-2 and TRBJ1-1, is as follows: GAGVSQSPSNKVTEKGKDVELRCDPISGHTALYWYRQSLGQGLEFLIYFQGNSAPDKSGLPSDRFSAERTGGSVSTLTIQRTQQEDSAVYLCASSRRENTEAFFGQGTRLTVV.

The CDR3 bases are TGTGCCAGTAGAAACCCCTTCGGAGGGCTCCGAGCAACTAATGAAAAACTGTTTTTT. Encoded protein: CASRNPFGGLRATNEKLFF. This rearrangement joins TRBV19 to TRBJ1-4; no reliable D call. Germline V CDR1 and CDR2: LNHDA, SQIVND (reference sequence). The V end was cut by 6 bases, the J end by 0 bases, with 23 bases between. This CDR3 is 19 amino acids long.

The chain links TRBV4-2 to TRBJ2-7, with TRBD2 matching over 12 bases. Trimming cost V 3 bases and J 0 bases; bases outside gene matches: 0. Germline CDR1 and CDR2: LGHNA and YNFKEQ. The CDR3 contains 15 residues. The CDR3 spells CASSQTSGSSYEQYF. The DNA of the CDR3 is TGTGCCAGCAGCCAGACTAGCGGGAGCTCCTACGAGCAGTACTTC.

The chain uses TRBV11-2 and TRBJ1-3; D remains unclear. V lost 4 bases and J 4 bases, leaving 2 bases between the germline ends. The CDR3 extends over 11 amino acids. The germline CDR1 and CDR2 sequences are SGHAT and FQNNGV. In DNA form, the CDR3 reads TGTGCCAGCAGCTCAGGAAACACCATATATTTT. This sequence encodes CASSSGNTIYF. Filled out from reference TRBV11-2 and TRBJ1-3, the complete variable domain reads EAGVAQSPRYKIIEKRQSVAFWCNPISGHATLYWYQQILGQGPKLLIQFQNNGVVDDSQLPKDRFSAERLKGVDSTLKIQPAKLEDSAVYLCASSSGNTIYFGEGSWLTVV.

Comments on this clone: The sample carries other DNA sequences with the same CDR3. V and J are TRBV27 and TRBJ2-7; no definite D call. CDR3 size: 13 residues. The ends were cut back, 5 bases at V and 3 bases at J, with 11 bases in the middle. From germline, CDR1 is MNHEY and CDR2 SMNVEV (reference sequence). The DNA of the CDR3 is TGTGCCAGCAGTCTCGGACGGAGCTACGAGCAGTACTTC. It encodes CASSLGRSYEQYF.

The chain couples TRBV7-9 to TRBJ2-5; D is possibly TRBD1 or TRBD2 (7 bases each). The germline V and J ends were trimmed by 4 bases and 2 bases, with 20 bases remaining between them. CDR1 SEHNR and CDR2 FQNEAQ come from the germline V gene (reference sequence). CDR3 length: 17 amino acids. The CDR3 spells CASSSRGVRGRQETQYF. CDR3 coding DNA: TGTGCCAGCAGCTCCAGGGGGGTGCGGGGGAGGCAAGAGACCCAGTACTTC.

This clone was detected once. The chain combines TRBV10-2 with TRBJ1-2; the D gene is possibly TRBD1 (6 bases). CDR3 size: 14 residues. The V end lost 2 bases, the J end lost 0 bases, and 7 bases lay between the germline ends. Germline V gene sequence: CDR1 WSHSY, CDR2 SAAADI. CDR3 loop: CASSEGQPNYGYTF. DNA for the CDR3: TGCGCCAGCAGTGAGGGACAGCCTAACTATGGCTACACCTTC.

This clone occurred once. The chain is built from TRBV2 and TRBJ2-5, with TRBD2 as a possible D gene (6 bases). Trimming removed 11 bases from V and 3 bases from J, with 16 bases in between. This CDR3 has 13 amino acids. CDR1 is SNHLY and CDR2 is FYNNEI in the germline V gene. The CDR3 protein is CAWGGPRKETQYF. The CDR3 DNA reads TGTGCCTGGGGAGGCCCCCGTAAAGAGACCCAGTACTTC.

The gene calls are TRBV6-1 and TRBJ1-4; D remains unclear. V was cut by 0 bases and J by 2 bases, with 13 bases left in between. Per the germline V gene, CDR1 is MNHNS and CDR2 is SASEGT. The CDR3 sequence is 17 residues long. For the CDR3, the DNA is TGTGCCAGCAGTGAAGCGCTTCAACGGGATACTAATGAAAAACTGTTTTTT. This encodes CASSEALQRDTNEKLFF.